Shown below are 28 T cell receptor beta chains from a single sample sequenced in a study of cytomegalovirus exposure and HLA in healthy donors. The primer mix had 60 Vbeta and 13 Jbeta primers. Data came from immunoSEQ multiplex PCR; TCRdb stores just in-frame clones and leaves some out. The sample has 150,000 to 200,000 clones, approximately 81% seen once. Specimen: PBMCs. The receptor set was obtained from a woman in her twenties or thirties in good health and CMV-seronegative.

This chain uses TRBV27 with TRBJ1-6; TRBD1 agrees at 7 bases. The V gene end was trimmed by 7 bases and the J gene end by 7 bases; junction bases not matched to a gene: 10. CDR1 is MNHEY and CDR2 is SMNVEV in the germline V gene (reference sequence). CDR3 length: 15 amino acids. This CDR3 reads CASTLSPGGNSPLHF. The CDR3 region has the DNA TGTGCCAGCACCCTATCCCCAGGGGGGAATTCACCCCTCCACTTT.

The V gene is TRBV4-1, the J gene TRBJ2-7, with a weak D call TRBD1 (6 bases). The CDR3 has 15 amino acids. Trimming removed 2 bases from V and 5 bases from J, with 16 bases in between. The germline gives CDR1 MGHRA, CDR2 YSYEKL. This chain's CDR3 is CASSQSGVLDDEQYF. CDR3 in DNA: TGCGCCAGCAGCCAATCAGGGGTCCTAGATGACGAGCAGTACTTC.

The chain has TRBV6-1 and TRBJ1-1, with D possibly TRBD1 on 6 matching bases. This CDR3 has 14 amino acids. Germline V lookup: CDR1 MNHNS, CDR2 SASEGT. V lost 4 bases and J lost 4, with 13 bases in between. The CDR3 sequence: CASSVQGLGTEAFF. The DNA for the CDR3 is TGTGCCAGCAGTGTACAGGGATTGGGCACTGAAGCTTTCTTT.

V and J are TRBV28 and TRBJ2-7, with 12 bases fitting TRBD2. CDR3 size: 17 residues. With 3 bases clipped from V and 5 bases from J, the junction kept 11 bases outside the gene matches. The germline gives CDR1 MDHEN, CDR2 SYDVKM. The CDR3 protein is CASSLRWASGGAHEQYF. Here the CDR3 DNA reads TGTGCCAGCAGTTTGAGGTGGGCTAGCGGGGGGGCCCACGAGCAGTACTTC.

This clone has just one count. The chain couples TRBV15 to TRBJ1-1, with D unresolved. The V gene lost 4 bases and the J gene lost 1 base, with 13 bases spanning the gap. CDR3 length: 15 amino acids. The V gene's germline CDR1 is LNHNV and CDR2 YYDKDF (reference sequence). The CDR3: CATSKNSPGNTEAFF. DNA for the CDR3: TGTGCCACCAGCAAGAATTCCCCGGGGAACACTGAAGCTTTCTTT.

The genes are TRBV9 and TRBJ1-6; 9 bases are shared with TRBD1. Germline values: CDR1 SGDLS, CDR2 YYNGEE. CDR3 length: 14 amino acids. V lost 3 bases and J lost 10; bases outside the gene matches: 5. CDR3 DNA: TGTGCCAGCAGCGCTCGGACAGGGGACTCACCCCTCCACTTT. Translating it yields CASSARTGDSPLHF.

This clone is a singleton in its sample. The V and J genes are TRBV5-6 and TRBJ2-4, with D possibly TRBD2 on 6 matching bases. This CDR3 region has 15 residues. CDR1 is SGHDT and CDR2 is YYEEEE in the germline V gene. Deletions cut 1 base from V and 3 bases from J, with 11 bases between. The CDR3 region has the DNA TGTGCCAGCAGCTTGCCGGGAGTAGGCAAAAACATTCAGTACTTC. It specifies CASSLPGVGKNIQYF.

The J gene is TRBJ2-3, the V gene TRBV5-1; weak D call: TRBD1 (5 bases). This CDR3 is 15 amino acids long. From germline, CDR1 is SGHRS and CDR2 YFSETQ. V was shortened by 1 base and J by 6 bases, with 15 bases between the two germline ends. The CDR3 loop reads CASSLMLGAGDTQYF. The CDR3 DNA follows: TGCGCCAGCAGCTTGATGTTAGGGGCTGGCGATACGCAGTATTTT. The whole variable domain, filled in from reference TRBV5-1 and TRBJ2-3, reads KAGVTQTPRYLIKTRGQQVTLSCSPISGHRSVSWYQQTPGQGLQFLFEYFSETQRNKGNFPGRFSGRQFSNSRSEMNVSTLELGDSALYLCASSLMLGAGDTQYFGPGTRLTVL.

The genes are TRBV5-1 and TRBJ2-5; D gene ambiguous. CDR1 SGHRS and CDR2 YFSETQ come from the germline V gene. This CDR3 is built from 11 residues. The germline V and J ends were trimmed by 5 bases and 2 bases, with 4 bases remaining between them. CDR3 DNA sequence: TGCGCCAGCAGTCGGCAAGAGACCCAGTACTTC. It specifies CASSRQETQYF.

This clone was picked up a small number of times. This chain connects TRBV5-4 to TRBJ2-1; possibly TRBD2 for D (6 bases). The CDR3 is made up of 12 amino acids. The ends were cut back, 3 bases at V and 7 bases at J, with 8 bases in the middle. Germline V gene lookup returns CDR1 SGHNT and CDR2 YYREEE (reference sequence). CDR3 protein: CASSWAGNEQFF. The DNA of the CDR3 is TGTGCCAGCAGCTGGGCGGGGAATGAGCAGTTCTTC. The full variable domain, its missing parts supplied by reference TRBV5-4 and TRBJ2-1, is ETGVTQSPTHLIKTRGQQVTLRCSSQSGHNTVSWYQQALGQGPQFIFQYYREEENGRGNFPPRFSGLQFPNYSSELNVNALELDDSALYLCASSWAGNEQFFGPGTRLTVL.

The J gene is TRBJ2-6, the V gene TRBV25-1; 10 bases align to TRBD2. The germline CDR1 and CDR2 sequences are MGHDK and SYGVNS. The CDR3 has 17 residues. After removal of 4 bases from V and 1 base from J, the junction contained 4 bases not matched to a gene. Here the CDR3 reads CASSGGTSVSGANVLTF. The CDR3 DNA is TGTGCCAGCAGTGGCGGGACTAGCGTTTCTGGGGCCAACGTCCTGACTTTC.

This rearrangement joins TRBV27 to TRBJ1-2; TRBD1 aligns across 10 bases. The germline V gene has CDR1 MNHEY and CDR2 SMNVEV (reference sequence). The J segment lost 3 bases and the V segment lost 5 bases, leaving 12 bases of the junction unmatched. The CDR3 is 17 residues long. The CDR3 bases are TGTGCCAGCAGTCTCACGCCAGGACAGGGGGGTCACTATGGCTACACCTTC. Translated: CASSLTPGQGGHYGYTF.

This chain links TRBV27 with TRBJ2-5; TRBD1 matches at 8 bases. With 3 bases clipped from V and 4 bases from J, the junction kept 4 bases outside the gene matches. The CDR3 length is 14 residues. Germline values: CDR1 MNHEY, CDR2 SMNVEV (reference sequence). The CDR3 nucleotides are TGTGCCAGCAGTTTTTTTCAGGGGGCAGAGACCCAGTACTTC. This encodes CASSFFQGAETQYF.

In this sample, this clone turned up a few times. This chain links TRBV6-5 with TRBJ2-5, with D possibly TRBD2 on 6 matching bases. Deletions cut 2 bases from V and 2 bases from J, with 15 bases between. CDR3 length equals 16 residues. The germline gives CDR1 MNHEY, CDR2 SVGAGI. This chain's CDR3 is CASSYTLAAGQETQYF. CDR3 in DNA: TGTGCCAGCAGTTACACACTGGCGGCGGGGCAAGAGACCCAGTACTTC.

The rearrangement uses TRBV6-5 and TRBJ1-1, with D perhaps TRBD1 (5 bases). V lost 4 bases to trimming and J lost 5 bases, with 11 bases between them. The CDR3 totals 13 residues. Per germline, CDR1 MNHEY and CDR2 SVGAGI. The CDR3 nucleotides are TGTGCCAGCAGTTTCCCGGGGGTTACTGAAGCTTTCTTT. It translates to CASSFPGVTEAFF.

This clone was seen once. The chain uses TRBV29-1 and TRBJ1-2; 7 bases are shared with TRBD1. Germline V gene data show CDR1 as SQVTM and CDR2 as ANQGSEA. The CDR3 covers 13 residues. V lost 1 base to trimming and J lost 8 bases; unmatched junction nucleotides: 7. The CDR3 sequence: CSVEAEGAGGYTF. The DNA of the CDR3 is TGCAGCGTTGAAGCGGAGGGGGCTGGGGGCTACACCTTC.

The rearrangement joins TRBV27 to TRBJ1-2, with TRBD1 identical over 8 bases. The CDR3 length is 13 residues. Germline-derived CDR1 and CDR2 are MNHEY and SMNVEV (reference sequence). V shed 5 bases, J shed 3 bases, and the junction held 2 bases outside the gene matches. Written as DNA, the CDR3 is TGTGCCAGCAGTAGGACAGGGTACTATGGCTACACCTTC. Its protein is CASSRTGYYGYTF.

The chain couples TRBV19 to TRBJ1-5, with TRBD1 matching 9 bases. Germline CDR1 is LNHDA and CDR2 is SQIVND (reference sequence). The CDR3 extends over 15 amino acids. V gave up 5 bases and J gave up 7 bases; unmatched junction bases: 9. The CDR3 reads CASSGNTGGVQPQHF. The CDR3 DNA follows: TGTGCCAGTAGTGGGAATACAGGGGGCGTGCAGCCCCAGCATTTT.

This chain links TRBV7-2 with TRBJ1-2; D is uncertain. CDR1 and CDR2 (germline): SGHTA, FQGNSA. Trimming removed 0 bases from V and 4 bases from J, with 12 bases in between. This CDR3 has 15 residues. The CDR3 DNA is TGTGCCAGCAGCTTAGCCACGGGAGGAGGCTATGGCTACACCTTC. Protein sequence: CASSLATGGGYGYTF.

The chain links TRBV27 to TRBJ2-7; TRBD1 agrees at 8 bases. V shed 1 base, J shed 0 bases, and the junction held 8 bases outside the gene matches. The CDR3 is made up of 17 amino acids. CDR1 and CDR2 from the germline V gene are MNHEY and SMNVEV (reference sequence). The CDR3 nucleotides read TGTGCCAGCAGTTTATGGGGTGGACAGGGTCTCTCCTACGAGCAGTACTTC. This translates into CASSLWGGQGLSYEQYF.

The chain links TRBV28 to TRBJ2-6; D ambiguous. CDR1 MDHEN and CDR2 SYDVKM come from the germline V gene. The CDR3 has 18 residues. V shed 5 bases and J shed 1 base, with 18 bases lying between them. CDR3 in DNA: TGTGCCAGCAGTCCCCTACCGCTAACCCCATCTGGGGCCAACGTCCTGACTTTC. Translating gives CASSPLPLTPSGANVLTF. The entire variable domain, with the rest obtained from reference TRBV28 and TRBJ2-6, is as follows: DVKVTQSSRYLVKRTGEKVFLECVQDMDHENMFWYRQDPGLGLRLIYFSYDVKMKEKGDIPEGYSVSREKKERFSLILESASTNQTSMYLCASSPLPLTPSGANVLTFGAGSRLTVL.

This chain connects TRBV5-1 to TRBJ2-7; 8 positions agree with TRBD2. The V gene end was trimmed by 4 bases and the J gene end by 2 bases; junction bases not matched to a gene: 8. The CDR3 contains 15 residues. The germline V gene encodes CDR1 SGHRS and CDR2 YFSETQ. The CDR3 DNA follows: TGCGCCAGCAGCCCGCCGGCGGGGGGAGCCTACGAGCAGTACTTC. Amino acid sequence: CASSPPAGGAYEQYF.

Worth noting for this clone: One end of the junction is discordant with germline, which a read error may explain. The chain couples TRBV28 to TRBJ2-6; TRBD2 matches at 8 bases. Germline loops: CDR1 MDHEN, CDR2 SYDVKM. The CDR3 sequence is 18 residues long. CDR3 in amino acids: CASSFGGAGISGANGLTF. CDR3 DNA sequence: TGTGCCAGCAGTTTCGGGGGGGCAGGGATCTCTGGGGCCAACGGCCTGACTTTC.

In DNA form, the CDR3 reads TGTGCCAGCAGTCCGGGACAGGGTCTCTCCTATAATTCACCCCTCCACTTT. This encodes CASSPGQGLSYNSPLHF. The J gene is TRBJ1-6, the V gene TRBV25-1, with 9 bases aligning to TRBD1. The CDR3 totals 17 residues. Germline V gives CDR1 MGHDK, CDR2 SYGVNS. V gave up 5 bases and J gave up 0 bases; unmatched junction bases: 5.

A word on this clone: Within the sample, other DNA sequences also encode this same CDR3. This chain connects TRBV5-4 to TRBJ2-6; 7 bases line up with TRBD1. The CDR3 extends over 15 amino acids. The ends lost 3 bases at V and 1 base at J; junction bases unmatched: 1. Germline values: CDR1 SGHNT, CDR2 YYREEE (reference sequence). In nucleotides, the CDR3 is TGTGCCAGCAGCTCAGGGGGTTCTGGGGCCAACGTCCTGACTTTC. Its translation: CASSSGGSGANVLTF.

The chain carries TRBV18 and TRBJ2-5; D gene uncertain. This CDR3 is built from 13 residues. Deletions cut 4 bases from V and 2 bases from J, with 8 bases between. Germline CDR1 and CDR2: KGHSH and LQKENI. The CDR3 here is CASSQSGQETQYF. CDR3 DNA: TGTGCCAGCTCACAGTCCGGTCAAGAGACCCAGTACTTC.

The chain links TRBV5-1 to TRBJ2-2, with D possibly TRBD2 on 5 matching bases. The CDR3 contains 15 residues. Trimming stripped 5 bases from V and 0 bases from J, with 11 bases between. Germline CDR1 reads SGHRS; CDR2 reads YFSETQ. Here the CDR3 DNA reads TGCGCCAGCAGTTATTGGACTTCGAACACCGGGGAGCTGTTTTTT. This encodes CASSYWTSNTGELFF.

The chain uses TRBV11-2 and TRBJ1-1; TRBD1 might be the D (5 bases). V lost 3 bases and J lost 8, with 19 bases in between. The CDR3 loop spans 15 amino acids. CDR1 and CDR2 from the germline V gene are SGHAT and FQNNGV. The DNA for the CDR3 is TGTGCCAGCAGCTTCAGGGCAGGTCGGCCAATAGAAGCTTTCTTT. Translated, it gives CASSFRAGRPIEAFF.